The present entry profiles one T cell receptor beta chain with its context. Its specificity is not known. This record comes from a study of yellow fever vaccine responses in identical twins. Study findings and constraints: The T cell response to vaccination in identical twins was reportedly partly convergent and partly personalized.

MiXCR, run by TCRdb on the RT-PCR reads, gives a single entry per CDR3 protein. The sample comprises around 33,000 distinct CDR3 sequences, almost 60% of which are singletons, and 4.5% rests with the top ten. The source material was T cells from blood (PBMCs), unsorted or a sorted subset (not recorded which), sampled before or after yellow fever vaccination (not recorded which). This sequence originates from a woman younger than 35 who received the yellow fever vaccine.

The CDR3 DNA reads as TGTGCCAGCTCCGGGAGGGGGCTCTACGAGCAGTACTTC. It translates to CASSGRGLYEQYF. The J gene is TRBJ2-7, the V gene TRBV28, with D perhaps matching TRBD2 (8 bases). Trimming cost V 8 bases and J 3 bases, with 14 bases left between them. Germline CDR1 MDHEN, CDR2 SYDVKM. The CDR3 has 13 residues.